This TCR beta chain stems from a study of shared clonotypes between healthy human individuals. Study-level findings and limits: The genetic and exposure-history diversity represented was limited by few donors.

Assay used: immunoSEQ multiplex PCR; TCRdb lists only in-frame clones, some missing. The sample has some 1,100,000 clones; around 78% are singletons. Germline V gives CDR1 SGHAT, CDR2 FQNNGV. Trimming removed 5 bases from V and 8 bases from J; junction bases left unmatched: 9. This CDR3 has 15 amino acids. Regarding this clone: Its antigen is not identified.

The TCR comes from a man aged 18 to 35 in good health. Some clones in this sample may be carry-over from other donors' samples. Sequenced: memory CD4+ T cells from PBMCs. Subset reported: CD45RA-negative fraction. The chain employs TRBV11-2 and TRBJ2-1; TRBD2 matches 10 bases. The CDR3 region is CASSELAGSRHEQFF. The CDR3, as DNA: TGTGCCAGCAGCGAACTAGCGGGATCCCGTCATGAGCAGTTCTTC.